This T cell receptor beta chain is from a study of metastatic and nonmetastatic thyroid tumors. Overall study: Where malignant and benign thyroid patients were concerned, repertoires were compared across blood and tumor or nodule tissue.

This clone counts as medium-sized. Its specificity is unknown. V dropped 3 bases and J dropped 2 bases, with 5 bases sitting between them. This CDR3 has 12 amino acids. The germline CDR1 and CDR2 sequences are SEHNR and FQNEAQ (reference sequence). Study processing details: Construction of a distant-metastasis classifier for papillary thyroid cancer relied on CDR3 differences across clinicopathological groups. TCRdb re-called the PCR reads through MiXCR. TCRdb's processing, not the authors' own work, is the source of the V and J calls. The sample carries 25,000 to 35,000 clones, about 15% recorded once. Until they underwent thyroid surgery, no patient had received any treatment. Study-level results: Benign nodules were reported to have significantly lower TCR beta diversity than malignant thyroid tumors, in blood and tumor.

The sequenced material came from blood. This chain links TRBV7-9 with TRBJ2-7; the D is unclear. The TCR sequence derives from a female donor with papillary thyroid cancer or a benign thyroid nodule (not recorded which). Some clones in this sample may be carry-over from other donors' samples. CDR3 residues: CASSFTAYEQYF. The CDR3 DNA reads as TGTGCCAGCAGCTTTACAGCCTACGAGCAGTACTTC.